This is a list of T cell receptor beta chains from one sample in a study of long-term antiretroviral therapy in people with HIV. TCRdb's copy holds only in-frame clones and misses some; the assay was immunoSEQ multiplex PCR. The sample has roughly 31,000 clones, 70% to 90% seen once. The source material was unsorted PBMCs, sampled roughly 5 years before starting antiretroviral therapy. These receptors were collected from a man aged 50-60 years with HIV. Each CDR3 is given with its conserved first and last residue. A D gene is named only where the DNA matches it firmly. The listing skips clone size in some rows; elsewhere it reads once, few, many or a size class.

14	TRBJ1-2	.	TRBV7-3	.	CASSLNGQDYGYTF	TGTGCCAGCAGCTTAAATGGTCAGGACTATGGCTACACCTTC
16	TRBJ2-7	.	TRBV10-1	TRBD1	CASSDPHGTGRYEQYF	TGCGCCAGCAGTGACCCCCACGGGACAGGGCGTTACGAGCAGTACTTC
14	TRBJ2-7	.	TRBV5-4	.	CASSLDPSSYEQYF	TGTGCCAGCAGCTTGGACCCGAGCTCCTACGAGCAGTACTTC
15	TRBJ1-1	once	TRBV5-5	.	CASSLARGGNGEAFF	TGTGCCAGCAGCTTGGCTCGGGGGGGGAACGGTGAAGCTTTCTTT
13	TRBJ1-2	few	TRBV27	.	CASSRNLGDYYTF	TGTGCCAGCAGCCGAAATCTTGGGGACTACTACACCTTC
14	TRBJ2-3	.	TRBV14	.	CASSHLTGYEPQYF	TGTGCCAGCAGCCACCTCACGGGATACGAGCCGCAGTATTTT
18	TRBJ2-2	.	TRBV5-4	TRBD2	CASSQGLAGGPPTGELFF	TGTGCCAGCAGCCAAGGACTAGCGGGGGGACCCCCCACCGGGGAGCTGTTTTTT
12	TRBJ2-5	.	TRBV30	.	CAWSLAQETQYF	TGTGCCTGGAGTTTAGCCCAAGAGACCCAGTACTTC
14	TRBJ2-2	.	TRBV27	.	CASRVLANTGELFF	TGTGCCAGCAGAGTCCTAGCGAACACCGGGGAGCTGTTTTTT
14	TRBJ1-3	once	TRBV2	.	CASSEWGSGNTIYF	TGTGCCAGCAGTGAGTGGGGATCTGGAAACACCATATATTTT
14	TRBJ2-1	.	TRBV7-2	TRBD2	CASSLSGAYNEQFF	TGTGCCAGCAGCTTGAGCGGGGCCTACAATGAGCAGTTCTTC
17	TRBJ2-5	.	TRBV11-3	.	CASSSSRTPRGVETQYF	TGTGCCAGCAGCTCATCCAGGACCCCGCGGGGAGTAGAGACCCAGTACTTC
16	TRBJ2-1	once	TRBV6-6	.	CASSYGPGQLYNEQFF	TGTGCCAGCAGTTACGGTCCGGGACAACTTTACAATGAGCAGTTCTTC
14	TRBJ2-3	.	TRBV7-2	.	CASSLHASADTQYF	TGTGCCAGCAGCTTACACGCGAGCGCAGATACGCAGTATTTT
16	TRBJ1-5	.	TRBV29-1	.	CSVAQGAVGSNQPQHF	TGCAGCGTTGCTCAAGGGGCCGTGGGGAGCAATCAGCCCCAGCATTTT
15	TRBJ1-4	.	TRBV6-6	.	CASRRDLATNEKLFF	TGTGCCAGCAGACGGGACCTTGCAACTAATGAAAAACTGTTTTTT
17	TRBJ2-2	.	TRBV4-1	TRBD2	CASSPLLAGVLTGELFF	TGCGCCAGCAGCCCCCTTTTAGCGGGAGTTCTTACCGGGGAGCTGTTTTTT
16	TRBJ2-1	.	TRBV6-1	.	CASSETPSLDYNEQFF	TGTGCCAGCAGTGAGACTCCTTCGTTGGACTACAATGAGCAGTTCTTC
11	TRBJ2-3	.	TRBV9	.	CASSFLDTQYF	TGTGCCAGCAGCTTTCTGGATACGCAGTATTTT
16	TRBJ1-3	.	TRBV7-2	TRBD1	CASSLARDSSGNTIYF	TGTGCCAGCAGCTTAGCGCGGGACAGCTCTGGAAACACCATATATTTT
15	TRBJ2-3	.	TRBV7-9	TRBD1	CASRRTGGDQHTQYF	TGTGCCAGCAGAAGGACAGGGGGTGACCAACATACGCAGTATTTT